These T cell receptor beta chains were read from a single sample in a study of T-cell reconstitution after alpha-beta-depleted transplantation in children. TCRdb itself ran the PCR reads through MiXCR, one entry per CDR3 protein. The sample records 200,000 to 250,000 distinct CDR3 sequences, 7.5% to 9.5% being singletons. The sample was PBMCs, mostly from graft donor cells, taken 360 days after TCRalphabeta/CD19-depleted stem cell transplant. Every receptor here comes from a male patient aged 2-15 years who had a stem cell transplant for acute myeloid leukemia, so the T cells may come from the graft donor. CDR3s include the opening cysteine and the closing phenylalanine or tryptophan. D genes are given only for firm matches. A clone size is listed for some rows: how often the clone was seen (once, few, many), or a class if it is expanded.

d_gene	v_gene	abundance	j_gene	len	CDR3nt	CDR3aa
TRBD2	TRBV5-4	few	TRBJ2-5	14	TGTGCCAGCAGCTTGAGCGGGGGTCTGGAGACCCAGTACTTC	CASSLSGGLETQYF
TRBD2	TRBV12-3/TRBV12-4	.	TRBJ2-3	17	TGTGCCAGCAGTGACCGACTAGCGGGGGGGCGGTCAGATACGCAGTATTTT	CASSDRLAGGRSDTQYF
.	TRBV28	few	TRBJ1-2	13	TGTGCCAGCAGTTACCAGGGGAGGTATGGCTACACCTTC	CASSYQGRYGYTF
.	TRBV20-1	.	TRBJ1-3	14	TGCAGTGCTAGATACACAGGCTCTGGAAACACCATATATTTT	CSARYTGSGNTIYF
.	TRBV6-5	few	TRBJ1-5	16	TGTGCCAGCAGTCCAAAAAACAGGTTATTAAATCAGCCCCAGCATTTT	CASSPKNRLLNQPQHF
TRBD1	TRBV12-3/TRBV12-4	.	TRBJ2-7	13	TGTGCCAGCAGTTTAGTGCCCGGACAGGGAGGGTACTTC	CASSLVPGQGGYF
.	TRBV5-5	.	TRBJ1-1	14	TGTGCCAGCAGCCTGAACCCCAGGGTGACGGAAGCTTTCTTT	CASSLNPRVTEAFF
.	TRBV28	few	TRBJ2-1	15	TGTGCCAGCAGTTGGGGTGGGGGCGCCCACAATGAGCAGTTCTTC	CASSWGGGAHNEQFF
.	TRBV5-6	.	TRBJ2-5	13	TGTGCCAGCTTCCCAATGACCGGGGAGACCCAGTACTTC	CASFPMTGETQYF
TRBD2	TRBV29-1	many	TRBJ2-3	15	TGCAGCGCCAGAGCACGGACTAGCGGGAGTGGTACGCAGTATTTT	CSARARTSGSGTQYF
.	TRBV12-3/TRBV12-4	many	TRBJ2-1	16	TGTGCCAGCAGTTCCCTCCTTATGGACCCCTACAATGAGCAGTTCTTC	CASSSLLMDPYNEQFF
.	TRBV4-1	few	TRBJ1-1	15	TGCGCCAGCAGCCAAACCCAGGGCTACGGCACTGAAGCTTTCTTT	CASSQTQGYGTEAFF
.	TRBV7-3	many	TRBJ2-7	14	TGTGCCAGCAGCTCCTCTCTTTTTCCCCACGAGCAGTACTTC	CASSSSLFPHEQYF
TRBD1	TRBV12-3/TRBV12-4	many	TRBJ1-2	17	TGTGCCAGCAGACCCGGGACAGGGGGGGAGGCATACTATGGCTACACCTTC	CASRPGTGGEAYYGYTF
.	TRBV7-9	few	TRBJ1-2	15	TGTGCCAGCAGCTTAGAGACGCGTGGGGGGCGAGGCTACACCTTC	CASSLETRGGRGYTF
TRBD2	TRBV12-3/TRBV12-4	many	TRBJ2-2	16	TGTGCCAGCAGTTTAATGCTAGCGGGAGAGGTCGGGGAGCTGTTTTTT	CASSLMLAGEVGELFF
TRBD2	TRBV5-1	.	TRBJ2-6	17	TGCGCCAGCAGTACTGTCGGACTAGTAGCTGGGGCCAACGTCCTGACTTTC	CASSTVGLVAGANVLTF
TRBD1	TRBV6-5	many	TRBJ2-7	14	TGTGCCAGCAGTACCTCCGGGACAGGCTACGAGCAGTACTTC	CASSTSGTGYEQYF
TRBD1	TRBV20-1	many	TRBJ2-7	13	TGCAGTGCACAACCCGACAGGGACTACGAGCAGTACTTC	CSAQPDRDYEQYF
.	TRBV3-1	.	TRBJ2-7	15	TGTGCCAGCTGCCAAGTATTACGTACCTCCTACGAGCAGTACTTC	CASCQVLRTSYEQYF
.	TRBV7-9	.	TRBJ1-3	14	TGTGCCAGCAGCTTAACAGGCCGCGGAAACACCATATATTTT	CASSLTGRGNTIYF
TRBD1	TRBV7-9	many	TRBJ1-2	16	TGTGCCAGCAGCTTAGGTGGACAGGGGGCGACCTATGGCTACACCTTC	CASSLGGQGATYGYTF
.	TRBV10-3	many	TRBJ1-2	13	TGTGCCATCAGTAATACAGGGTCCTATGGCTACACCTTC	CAISNTGSYGYTF
TRBD2	TRBV5-1	many	TRBJ2-2	13	TGTGCCAGCAGCTTAGCGGGTACCGGGGAGCTGTTTTTT	CASSLAGTGELFF
TRBD2	TRBV6-1	many	TRBJ2-1	15	TGTGCCAGCAGATTTCTAGCGGGAGGGCCGATTGAGCAGTTCTTC	CASRFLAGGPIEQFF
.	TRBV5-1	many	TRBJ2-5	13	TGTGCCAGCAGTTTAAGTCTGCAAGAGACCCAGTACTTC	CASSLSLQETQYF
TRBD2	TRBV20-1	few	TRBJ2-7	14	TGCAGTGCTAGGAGTGGGAGGGGACCCTACGAGCAGTACTTC	CSARSGRGPYEQYF
TRBD1	TRBV5-1	.	TRBJ1-1	21	TGCGCCAGCAGCTTGGTCCCTACGCAGGGGGGCCTAGGGTGGCGGAACACTGAAGCTTTCTTT	CASSLVPTQGGLGWRNTEAFF
.	TRBV15	few	TRBJ2-1	20	TGTGCCACCAGCAGAGATCCAGACCAGATCGGATTCATTAAGGGCAATGAGCAGTTCTTC	CATSRDPDQIGFIKGNEQFF